A single sample gave rise to the 31 T cell receptor beta chains below, sequenced in a study of cytomegalovirus exposure and HLA in healthy donors. The PCR contained 60 Vbeta and 13 Jbeta primers. TCRdb's copy holds only in-frame clones and misses some; the assay was immunoSEQ multiplex PCR. Across tens of thousands of clones, the top ten clones capture approximately 4.5% of the sample. Material for sequencing was PBMCs. Receptor source: a woman aged 40 to 50 in good health and CMV-seropositive.

The chain couples TRBV5-4 to TRBJ2-5; a possible D gene is TRBD2 (6 bases). TRBJ2-7 matches the DNA end more closely, so the J call is doubtful. The germline CDR1 and CDR2 sequences are SGHNT and YYREEE (reference sequence). The CDR3 spans 15 residues. The CDR3 DNA is TGTGCCAGCAGCTTCAAAGAACCCGGGAGCTACGAGCAGTACTTC. It encodes CASSFKEPGSYEQYF.

The V and J genes are TRBV25-1 and TRBJ2-1; 8 bases align to TRBD1. Germline V gene sequence: CDR1 MGHDK, CDR2 SYGVNS. The J segment lost 7 bases and the V segment lost 1 base, leaving 15 bases of the junction unmatched. The CDR3 has 18 residues. CDR3 residues: CASSEWGRGRGGTNEQFF. As DNA, the CDR3 is TGTGCCAGCAGTGAATGGGGCAGGGGGCGGGGTGGTACAAATGAGCAGTTCTTC.

This chain joins TRBV18 and TRBJ2-1, with 10 positions matching TRBD1. The V gene end was trimmed by 3 bases and the J gene end by 2 bases; junction bases not matched to a gene: 1. The CDR3 sequence is 15 residues long. Germline V gene lookup returns CDR1 KGHSH and CDR2 LQKENI. CDR3 in DNA: TGTGCCAGCTCACCGGGGACAGGGGCCTACAATGAGCAGTTCTTC. It yields the protein CASSPGTGAYNEQFF.

The V gene is TRBV7-3, the J gene TRBJ1-2; D not certain. V was pared by 2 bases and J by 2 bases, with 9 bases between. This CDR3 region has 14 residues. Germline V CDR1 and CDR2: SGHTA, FQGTGA. As DNA, the CDR3 is TGTGCCAGCAGCTTAGGCGGGCCCAACTATGGCTACACCTTC. Residues: CASSLGGPNYGYTF.

The chain couples TRBV7-2 to TRBJ2-3, with TRBD1 identical over 7 bases. Germline loops: CDR1 SGHTA, CDR2 FQGNSA. V gave up 4 bases and J gave up 3 bases; unmatched junction bases: 4. The CDR3 spans 14 residues. The CDR3 DNA reads TGTGCCAGCAGCTCCCGACAGGGTACAGATACGCAGTATTTT. Translated: CASSSRQGTDTQYF.

The rearrangement uses TRBV25-1 and TRBJ1-1; D is possibly TRBD1 (6 bases). The CDR3 is 15 residues long. Trimming left V 1 base short and J 1 base short, with 10 bases between. Germline CDR1 and CDR2: MGHDK and SYGVNS. In DNA, the CDR3 is TGTGCCAGCAGTGAATGGGCAGGGGCGAACACTGAAGCTTTCTTT. Translation gives CASSEWAGANTEAFF.

J is TRBJ1-3 and V is TRBV2, with unresolved D. Germline loops: CDR1 SNHLY, CDR2 FYNNEI. Trimming removed 7 bases at V and 9 bases at J, with 10 bases between. There are 11 residues in the CDR3. The CDR3 region is CASTISGTIYF. The DNA of the CDR3 is TGTGCCAGCACCATATCCGGCACCATATATTTT.

This chain connects TRBV7-3 to TRBJ2-7; 7 bases agree with TRBD2. The V segment lost 5 bases and the J segment 5 bases; nucleotides outside the gene matches: 6. The CDR3 has 13 amino acids. The germline V gene has CDR1 SGHTA and CDR2 FQGTGA. CDR3 sequence reads: CASSQDGGNEQYF. The DNA of the CDR3 is TGTGCCAGCAGCCAAGACGGGGGGAACGAGCAGTACTTC.

V and J are TRBV4-1 and TRBJ2-3; a weak D match, TRBD2 (5 bases). Trimming removed 4 bases at V and 5 bases at J, with 7 bases between. The CDR3 is 12 amino acids. Germline V gives CDR1 MGHRA, CDR2 YSYEKL. CDR3 DNA: TGCGCCAGCAGCCTCCGGGGAGATACGCAGTATTTT. Protein sequence: CASSLRGDTQYF.

The gene calls are TRBV9 and TRBJ2-3; no clear D. V lost 0 bases to trimming and J lost 0 bases, with 14 bases between them. In germline, CDR1 is SGDLS, CDR2 YYNGEE. There are 17 residues in the CDR3. The CDR3 spells CASSVAKQRTSTDTQYF. In DNA, the CDR3 is TGTGCCAGCAGCGTAGCCAAGCAGCGTACTAGCACAGATACGCAGTATTTT.

The genes are TRBV7-9 and TRBJ2-7, with TRBD2 matching over 9 bases. This CDR3 contains 14 residues. Germline CDR1 and CDR2: SEHNR and FQNEAQ (reference sequence). Trimming removed 5 bases from V and 6 bases from J; junction bases left unmatched: 8. The DNA of the CDR3 is TGTGCCAGCAGCATAGAGGTAGCGGGAGTCGAGCAGTACTTC. Translated, it gives CASSIEVAGVEQYF.

The chain carries TRBV6-1 and TRBJ2-5, with 9 bases identical to TRBD2. J lost 7 bases, V lost 1 base, and 10 bases had no gene match. This CDR3 region has 16 residues. Looked up from germline, CDR1 is MNHNS and CDR2 is SASEGT. The DNA for the CDR3 is TGTGCCAGCAGTGAAGAGGTAGCACGGCGGGGGGGGACCCAGTACTTC. This encodes CASSEEVARRGGTQYF.

The chain has TRBV7-2 and TRBJ1-4, with D hard to call. Germline CDR1 is SGHTA and CDR2 is FQGNSA. With 8 bases removed from V and 4 bases from J, the gap between germline ends came to 11 bases. The CDR3 runs to 13 residues. For the CDR3, the DNA is TGTGCCAGCGCTCGGGTTCGTAATGAAAAACTGTTTTTT. Translating it yields CASARVRNEKLFF.

The J gene is TRBJ1-2, the V gene TRBV14; no clear D gene. CDR1 and CDR2 (germline): SGHDN, FVKESK. The CDR3 is made up of 14 amino acids. V was shortened by 1 base and J by 4 bases, with 10 bases between the two germline ends. The CDR3 nucleotides are TGTGCCAGCAGCCAAGCTTCCACAGCCTATGGCTACACCTTC. Translated: CASSQASTAYGYTF.

V usage is TRBV6-5 and J usage is TRBJ1-5; TRBD1 is a possible D gene (5 bases). Germline V lookup: CDR1 MNHEY, CDR2 SVGAGI. The CDR3 has 14 residues. Trimming cost V 7 bases and J 6 bases, with 16 bases left between them. The CDR3 nucleotides read TGTGCCAGCACCTCACAGCAGGGCGGTCAGCCCCAGCATTTT. This codes for CASTSQQGGQPQHF.

This rearrangement joins TRBV5-4 to TRBJ2-2, with 7 nucleotides matching TRBD2. V lost 3 bases, J lost 0 bases, and 5 bases stayed unmatched. The CDR3 consists of 16 residues. The germline gives CDR1 SGHNT, CDR2 YYREEE (reference sequence). CDR3 sequence (DNA): TGTGCCAGCAGCTGGGGAGGGACGACGAACACCGGGGAGCTGTTTTTT. Its protein is CASSWGGTTNTGELFF.

V gene TRBV2 combines with J gene TRBJ1-5, with 7 bases fitting TRBD1. The germline gives CDR1 SNHLY, CDR2 FYNNEI. Trimming removed 6 bases from V and 3 bases from J; junction bases left unmatched: 5. This CDR3 is 14 amino acids long. DNA for the CDR3: TGTGCCAGCAGCAGGGACAGAGTCAATCAGCCCCAGCATTTT. Its translation is CASSRDRVNQPQHF.

The chain is built from TRBV5-1 and TRBJ2-4; 9 bases agree with TRBD1. The CDR3 loop spans 15 amino acids. Germline V gene sequence: CDR1 SGHRS, CDR2 YFSETQ. Trimming at V came to 4 bases and at J to 1 base, leaving 3 bases not matched to a gene. CDR3 amino acids: CASSLGQGAKNIQYF. The CDR3, as DNA: TGCGCCAGCAGCCTAGGACAGGGGGCCAAAAACATTCAGTACTTC.

V gene TRBV6-4 combines with J gene TRBJ2-3; TRBD2 matches 14 bases. The CDR3 runs to 17 residues. After removal of 2 bases from V and 1 base from J, the junction contained 2 bases not matched to a gene. Germline loops: CDR1 MRHNA, CDR2 SNTAGT. The CDR3 protein is CASSDGTSGSGTDTQYF. DNA for the CDR3: TGTGCCAGCAGTGACGGGACTAGCGGGAGTGGCACAGATACGCAGTATTTT.

A remark on this clone: This same CDR3 is encoded by further DNA sequences in the sample. The rearrangement joins TRBV30 to TRBJ2-2; no firm D call. The CDR3 runs 14 residues. Per germline, CDR1 GTSNPN and CDR2 SVGIG (reference sequence). Trimming took 1 base from V and 6 from J, leaving 12 bases between them. CDR3 coding DNA: TGTGCCTGGAGTGGACTGGCGGCCGCCGGGGAGCTGTTTTTT. Its protein product is CAWSGLAAAGELFF.

The rearrangement links TRBV5-1 to TRBJ2-2; 11 bases are a match to TRBD2. The CDR3 loop spans 17 amino acids. Germline CDR1 SGHRS, CDR2 YFSETQ. The V gene end was trimmed by 0 bases and the J gene end by 4 bases; junction bases not matched to a gene: 5. The CDR3 sequence: CASSLGLAGSSTGELFF. Here the CDR3 DNA reads TGCGCCAGCAGCTTGGGACTAGCGGGATCAAGCACCGGGGAGCTGTTTTTT.

This rearrangement joins TRBV9 to TRBJ2-1; D might be TRBD1 (6 bases). The V gene's germline CDR1 is SGDLS and CDR2 YYNGEE. Trimming took 6 bases from V and 3 from J, leaving 13 bases between them. This CDR3 region has 14 residues. CDR3 loop: CASTLDSYYNEQFF. The CDR3 nucleotides are TGTGCCAGCACCCTGGACAGTTACTACAATGAGCAGTTCTTC.

The chain carries TRBV10-3 and TRBJ2-2; TRBD2 aligns across 7 bases. The CDR3 length is 16 residues. Germline values: CDR1 ENHRY, CDR2 SYGVKD. With V trimmed by 0 bases and J by 6 bases, 7 bases remained unmatched. CDR3 nucleotides: TGTGCCATCAGTGAGTCGGGAGGGGCGTCGGCCGGGGAGCTGTTTTTT. Amino acids: CAISESGGASAGELFF.

The chain uses TRBV9 and TRBJ2-2; the D is unclear. Germline CDR1 and CDR2: SGDLS and YYNGEE. The germline V and J ends were trimmed by 4 bases and 1 base, with 8 bases remaining between them. The CDR3 contains 14 residues. CDR3 bases: TGTGCCAGCAGCCCCCGACTGAACACCGGGGAGCTGTTTTTT. Its translation: CASSPRLNTGELFF.

The rearrangement joins TRBV28 to TRBJ2-5; 9 nucleotides line up with TRBD1. Germline V gene data show CDR1 as MDHEN and CDR2 as SYDVKM. V shed 3 bases and J 3 bases; nucleotides not matched to a gene: 11. The CDR3 runs to 17 residues. Here the CDR3 DNA reads TGTGCCAGCAGTTTTGGGACAGGGAGATTCGGTAAAGAGACCCAGTACTTC. This translates into CASSFGTGRFGKETQYF.

The chain's CDR3 is CASSPSSRQGASYEQYF. As DNA, the CDR3 is TGTGCCAGTAGTCCTTCCTCCCGACAGGGGGCGTCCTACGAGCAGTACTTC. The V call is TRBV19, the J call TRBJ2-7; TRBD1 agrees at 10 bases. J was trimmed by 1 base and V by 5 bases; bases with no gene match: 11. CDR1 and CDR2 from the germline V gene are LNHDA and SQIVND (reference sequence). The CDR3 loop spans 17 amino acids.

The gene calls are TRBV18 and TRBJ2-5, with 7 bases matching TRBD2. The assigned J gene may be wrong: the sequence end matches TRBJ2-7 better. The CDR3 contains 14 residues. Germline-derived CDR1 and CDR2 are KGHSH and LQKENI. In DNA, the CDR3 is TGTGCCAGCTCACAGGGCGGGAGAATCTACGAGCAGTACTTC. Protein: CASSQGGRIYEQYF.

The chain joins TRBV19 to TRBJ2-7; 9 bases are a match to TRBD1. The junction had 11 bases not matched to a gene; V was cut back by 1 base and J by 1 base. This CDR3 region has 18 residues. Germline V gene data show CDR1 as LNHDA and CDR2 as SQIVND (reference sequence). CDR3 amino acids: CASSIVRKGTGISYEQYF. CDR3 DNA sequence: TGTGCCAGTAGTATAGTACGTAAAGGGACAGGGATATCCTACGAGCAGTACTTC. Filled out from reference TRBV19 and TRBJ2-7, the complete variable domain reads DGGITQSPKYLFRKEGQNVTLSCEQNLNHDAMYWYRQDPGQGLRLIYYSQIVNDFQKGDIAEGYSVSREKKESFPLTVTSAQKNPTAFYLCASSIVRKGTGISYEQYFGPGTRLTVT.

The DNA of the CDR3 is TGCGCCAGCAGTCCCCGACAGGGAAAGTGGTACGAGCAGTACTTC. Encoded protein: CASSPRQGKWYEQYF. The genes are TRBV23-1 and TRBJ2-7, with 7 bases identical to TRBD1. TRBV23-1 counts as an open reading frame of uncertain function. After removal of 4 bases from V and 4 bases from J, the junction contained 10 bases not matched to a gene. The CDR3 spans 15 residues.

The chain joins TRBV7-3 to TRBJ1-1, with D unresolved. This CDR3 region has 13 residues. Germline CDR1 SGHTA, CDR2 FQGTGA. Trimming pared 5 bases from V and 1 base from J, leaving 8 bases between. The CDR3 is CASSPNRNTEAFF. The CDR3 DNA reads TGTGCCAGCAGCCCGAACAGGAACACTGAAGCTTTCTTT.

V usage is TRBV4-3 and J usage is TRBJ2-7; possible D gene TRBD1, 6 bases. Germline values: CDR1 LGHNA, CDR2 YSLEER. V lost 0 bases and J lost 2, with 23 bases in between. The CDR3 sequence is 19 residues long. DNA for the CDR3: TGCGCCAGCAGCCAAGATGGGGACATATGGGGGCAGGAGCCCTACGAGCAGTACTTC. Translation gives CASSQDGDIWGQEPYEQYF.